The present entry profiles one T cell receptor beta chain with its context. Its target is not known. Other DNA sequences in the sample encode the same CDR3. The source of the sample is a study of cytomegalovirus exposure and HLA in healthy donors. Using immunoSEQ multiplex PCR, the repertoire was profiled, and TCRdb retains in-frame clones only, with some absent. The sample includes about 360,000 clones, 86% of them seen just once. Study results and caveats: Among TCR beta chains, those listed as cytomegalovirus-associated numbered around 160. There were a few CMV-associated chains whose specificity for CMV antigens was confirmed in vitro.

Input material: PBMCs. This clonotype was sampled from a woman under 30 in good health and CMV-seronegative.

The CDR3, as DNA: TGCGCCAGCAGCTTGGGGGCAGGGGACACAGATACGCAGTATTTT. Its protein is CASSLGAGDTDTQYF. V usage is TRBV5-1 and J usage is TRBJ2-3, with D possibly matching TRBD1 (6 bases). The CDR3 is 15 residues long. V lost 0 bases and J 2 bases, leaving 10 bases between the germline ends. CDR1 is SGHRS, CDR2 YFSETQ, per germline.